This T cell receptor beta chain was sequenced in a study of T-cell memory formation after mild COVID-19. Turning to the study itself: TCR clusters were mostly donor specific. The study's findings and limits: Clones contracting over day 15 to 85 were CD4/CD8 balanced, with later expanders leaning CD4+. The finding that pre-infection memory included some responding clones suggested that cross-reactive memory joined.

This CDR3 contains 13 residues. Trimming pared 5 bases from V and 6 bases from J, leaving 11 bases between. CDR1 is SEHNR and CDR2 is FQNEAQ in the germline V gene (reference sequence). The authors produced TCR alpha and TCR beta cDNA libraries with sample barcodes and UMIs by 5'RACE using constant-segment primers. A single record per CDR3 protein comes from TCRdb applying MiXCR to the 5' RACE reads. The profile shows a few hundred thousand distinct CDR3 sequences, roughly 21% of them singletons. As for this clonotype: Its antigen is as yet unknown.

The rearrangement uses TRBV7-9 and TRBJ1-5, with a possible D match to TRBD1 (6 bases). The sequenced material came from PBMCs or a T cell subset sorted from them (not recorded which). This TCR derives from an adult woman who had mild COVID-19 (a few samples of this study predate the infection). Cell type and time point are not known. CDR3 region: CASSGQGLQPQHF. DNA of the CDR3: TGTGCCAGCAGCGGCCAGGGGCTTCAGCCCCAGCATTTT.